Below, 25 T cell receptor beta chains from the same sample are listed, as sequenced in a study of PD-1 blockade in classical Hodgkin lymphoma. Sequenced by immunoSEQ multiplex PCR; TCRdb stores in-frame clones only, minus some. The sample lists 35,000 to 45,000 clones; approximately 69% were seen once. Relapses following autologous stem cell transplantation were seen in all patients, with brentuximab vedotin exposure varying. The material was peripheral blood mononuclear cells (PBMCs), obtained before the second cycle of nivolumab. The origin of the receptors is a human donor with classical Hodgkin lymphoma.

In its sample, this clone was seen once. The CDR3 DNA reads TGTGCCATCGGGGGGACAGGGACAGATACGCAGTATTTT. Its protein product is CAIGGTGTDTQYF. The chain links TRBV10-3 to TRBJ2-3; 9 bases match TRBD1. The V gene end was trimmed by 8 bases and the J gene end by 3 bases; junction bases not matched to a gene: 3. The CDR3 runs 13 residues. The germline V gene has CDR1 ENHRY and CDR2 SYGVKD.

The V call is TRBV4-1, the J call TRBJ1-1, with D uncertain. Trimming removed 4 bases at V and 3 bases at J, with 15 bases between. Germline V lookup: CDR1 MGHRA, CDR2 YSYEKL. The CDR3 covers 15 residues. This chain's CDR3 is CASSPGPQVDTEAFF. The CDR3 DNA follows: TGCGCCAGCAGCCCCGGGCCTCAGGTGGACACTGAAGCTTTCTTT.

This chain connects TRBV4-3 to TRBJ1-5; 9 bases are a match to TRBD1. The germline gives CDR1 LGHNA, CDR2 YSLEER. The CDR3 has 15 residues. J gave up 4 bases and V 0 bases, and 1 base lay outside the gene matches. The CDR3 spells CASSQDGTGNQPQHF. In nucleotides, the CDR3 is TGCGCCAGCAGCCAAGATGGGACAGGGAATCAGCCCCAGCATTTT.

The gene calls are TRBV29-1 and TRBJ2-3, with TRBD1 matching over 12 bases. After removal of 5 bases from V and 6 bases from J, the junction contained 12 bases not matched to a gene. Germline CDR1 and CDR2: SQVTM and ANQGSEA. The CDR3 consists of 16 residues. CDR3 nucleotides: TGCAGCGTTAAGATCGTGGGACAGGGGGCGCCGGATACGCAGTATTTT. Protein product: CSVKIVGQGAPDTQYF.

This chain connects TRBV6-6 to TRBJ2-5; 9 positions agree with TRBD2. With 2 bases clipped from V and 6 bases from J, the junction kept 7 bases outside the gene matches. The CDR3 totals 15 residues. Germline assignment: CDR1 MNHNY and CDR2 SVGAGI (reference sequence). The CDR3 is CASSYQAGGGKTQYF. DNA for the CDR3: TGTGCCAGCAGTTACCAAGCGGGGGGTGGGAAGACCCAGTACTTC.

This clone showed up just once. The chain recombines TRBV7-6 with TRBJ2-5, with TRBD2 matching over 15 bases. From germline, CDR1 is SGHVS and CDR2 FNYEAQ. J gave up 0 bases and V 5 bases, and 4 bases lay outside the gene matches. This CDR3 is 17 amino acids long. CDR3 region: CASSPGLAGGYQETQYF. The CDR3 DNA is TGTGCCAGCAGCCCGGGACTAGCGGGAGGTTACCAAGAGACCCAGTACTTC.

The V call is TRBV6-5, the J call TRBJ2-7, with D tentatively TRBD2 (5 bases). CDR3 length equals 13 residues. V lost 6 bases, J lost 3 bases, and 12 bases lay in between. Per the germline V gene, CDR1 is MNHEY and CDR2 is SVGAGI. The CDR3 DNA reads TGTGCCAGCAGCCAGGCGGGTATCTACGAGCAGTACTTC. Translating gives CASSQAGIYEQYF.

V usage is TRBV27 and J usage is TRBJ2-3, with 11 bases fitting TRBD2. Germline CDR1 reads MNHEY; CDR2 reads SMNVEV (reference sequence). This CDR3 spans 14 amino acids. With V trimmed by 7 bases and J by 8 bases, 8 bases remained unmatched. The CDR3 region is CASTGLAVTGTQYF. The CDR3 DNA sequence: TGTGCCAGCACGGGACTAGCGGTGACGGGTACGCAGTATTTT.

This clone was observed a handful of times. The V gene is TRBV28, the J gene TRBJ1-2; D gene unclear. This CDR3 contains 12 residues. Germline CDR1 is MDHEN and CDR2 is SYDVKM. Trimming shortened V by 7 bases and J by 7 bases, and 13 bases separated the two germline ends. In DNA, the CDR3 is TGTGCCAGCATCGGCAGTTACTCTGGCTACACCTTC. This sequence encodes CASIGSYSGYTF.

CDR3 in amino acids: CASTGPASTDTQYF. For the CDR3, the DNA is TGTGCCAGTACGGGGCCCGCAAGCACAGATACGCAGTATTTT. The chain joins TRBV5-4 to TRBJ2-3; possibly TRBD1 or TRBD2 for D (5 bases each). The V and J ends lost 8 bases and 0 bases respectively, with 13 bases between them. Germline values: CDR1 SGHNT, CDR2 YYREEE (reference sequence). The CDR3 runs 14 residues.

This chain links TRBV9 with TRBJ2-2; D is unresolved. The germline V gene encodes CDR1 SGDLS and CDR2 YYNGEE. The CDR3 is 12 residues long. Deletions cut 2 bases from V and 6 bases from J, with 5 bases between. The CDR3 DNA follows: TGTGCCAGCAGCGTTCCCCCCGGGGAGCTGTTTTTT. Protein sequence: CASSVPPGELFF.

The table lists this clone with a few counts. The gene calls are TRBV10-3 and TRBJ1-3; D remains unclear. Germline V lookup: CDR1 ENHRY, CDR2 SYGVKD. This CDR3 is built from 14 residues. V was shortened by 10 bases and J by 1 base, with 14 bases between the two germline ends. CDR3 residues: CATAGSSSGNTIYF. In DNA form, the CDR3 reads TGTGCCACTGCCGGGTCCTCATCTGGAAACACCATATATTTT.

This sequence joins TRBV7-9 and TRBJ1-1; maybe TRBD1 (6 bases). CDR1 and CDR2 from the germline V gene are SEHNR and FQNEAQ (reference sequence). Trimming pared 5 bases from V and 11 bases from J, leaving 12 bases between. The CDR3 length is 11 residues. Here the CDR3 reads CASSRGDNAFF. Written as DNA, the CDR3 is TGTGCCAGCAGCCGCGGGGACAACGCTTTCTTT.

The V and J genes are TRBV29-1 and TRBJ1-1, with D unclear. From germline, CDR1 is SQVTM and CDR2 ANQGSEA. The V gene lost 4 bases and the J gene lost 1 base, with 7 bases spanning the gap. This CDR3 region has 12 residues. The CDR3 nucleotides are TGCAGCGTTGTCGAGGGGAACACTGAAGCTTTCTTT. It codes for CSVVEGNTEAFF.

This clone was seen ten or more times. The chain links TRBV9 to TRBJ2-7; 8 bases align to TRBD2. The germline V gene has CDR1 SGDLS and CDR2 YYNGEE. J lost 3 bases, V lost 4 bases, and 9 bases had no gene match. This CDR3 has 15 amino acids. CDR3 sequence reads: CASSPGTSLYYEQYF. The CDR3 DNA follows: TGTGCCAGCAGCCCCGGGACTAGTCTTTACTACGAGCAGTACTTC.

This chain uses TRBV6-1 with TRBJ1-4; perhaps TRBD1 as D (5 bases). V was pared by 6 bases and J by 7 bases, with 15 bases between. This CDR3 comprises 14 residues. CDR1 and CDR2 from the germline V gene are MNHNS and SASEGT. CDR3 amino acids: CASRDWTGREKLFF. Here the CDR3 DNA reads TGTGCCAGCAGGGATTGGACGGGGCGTGAAAAACTGTTTTTT.

The table lists this clone with a few counts. The CDR3 DNA is TGTGCCAGCAGCCCGCAGGGAGGAGGCCAAGAGACCCAGTACTTC. It encodes CASSPQGGGQETQYF. This chain joins TRBV2 and TRBJ2-5; D might be TRBD2 (6 bases). Germline CDR1 SNHLY, CDR2 FYNNEI. This CDR3 is 15 amino acids long. V lost 6 bases and J 1 base, leaving 15 bases between the germline ends.

The chain carries TRBV6-1 and TRBJ2-3, with D unresolved. Deletions cut 6 bases from V and 3 bases from J, with 13 bases between. This CDR3 region has 14 residues. CDR1 MNHNS and CDR2 SASEGT come from the germline V gene. CDR3 in amino acids: CASSPTVRTDTQYF. CDR3 coding DNA: TGTGCCAGCAGCCCCACAGTTAGAACAGATACGCAGTATTTT.

Sample share makes this clone medium-sized. The chain recombines TRBV10-3 with TRBJ2-7, with 9 bases aligning to TRBD1. This CDR3 has 11 amino acids. Germline V lookup: CDR1 ENHRY, CDR2 SYGVKD. Unmatched junction bases numbered 4, after V lost 10 bases and J lost 6 bases. The CDR3 here is CATRTGVEQYF. The CDR3 DNA reads TGTGCCACCAGGACAGGGGTCGAGCAGTACTTC.

About this clone: At one of its ends the junction is not consistent with the germline gene, which may arise from a read error. The chain uses TRBV5-8 and TRBJ1-2, with TRBD1 matching over 8 bases. Germline values: CDR1 SGHTS, CDR2 YDEGEE. This CDR3 spans 14 amino acids. The CDR3 DNA is TGTACCAGCAGCAGGGGACAGGAAGGCTATGGCTACACCTTC. Its translation is CTSSRGQEGYGYTF.

This clone turned up a few times. The rearrangement links TRBV19 to TRBJ2-1; the D call may be TRBD1 or TRBD2 (6 bases each). The CDR3 runs 13 residues. V was pared by 6 bases and J by 3 bases, with 9 bases between. Germline CDR1 is LNHDA and CDR2 is SQIVND (reference sequence). The CDR3 DNA reads TGTGCCAGTAGACAGGGAGGCTACAATGAGCAGTTCTTC. Its protein product is CASRQGGYNEQFF.

J is TRBJ2-5 and V is TRBV5-1; a possible D gene is TRBD2 (7 bases). Germline V gene sequence: CDR1 SGHRS, CDR2 YFSETQ. CDR3 size: 15 residues. V lost 5 bases and J 3 bases, leaving 17 bases between the germline ends. The DNA of the CDR3 is TGCGCCAGCAGTGTGACGGGGGGCCTGGAAGAGACCCAGTACTTC. Its translation is CASSVTGGLEETQYF.

Concerning this clone: A junction boundary mismatches the germline segment, possibly from a read error. The rearrangement links TRBV6-5 to TRBJ1-4, with D maybe TRBD1 (5 bases). This CDR3 is 14 amino acids long. Germline V lookup: CDR1 MNHEY, CDR2 SVGAGI. CDR3 in DNA: TGTGCCAGCAGTAACTCGGGCCGACAGGAAAAACTGTTTTTT. It yields the protein CASSNSGRQEKLFF.

The V and J genes are TRBV18 and TRBJ2-1; the match to TRBD1 covers 8 bases. Germline CDR1 is KGHSH and CDR2 is LQKENI. Trimming cost V 5 bases and J 9 bases; bases outside gene matches: 6. This CDR3 has 13 residues. CDR3: CASSGQGIGEQFF. The DNA for the CDR3 is TGTGCCAGCTCAGGACAGGGAATTGGTGAGCAGTTCTTC. The complete variable domain, with remaining parts taken from reference TRBV18 and TRBJ2-1, reads NAGVMQNPRHLVRRRGQEARLRCSPMKGHSHVYWYRQLPEEGLKFMVYLQKENIIDESGMPKERFSAEFPKEGPSILRIQQVVRGDSAAYFCASSGQGIGEQFFGPGTRLTVL.

This sequence joins TRBV2 and TRBJ1-3; 10 bases line up with TRBD1. Looked up from germline, CDR1 is SNHLY and CDR2 is FYNNEI. Trimming removed 4 bases from V and 3 bases from J; junction bases left unmatched: 3. This CDR3 is 15 amino acids long. In DNA form, the CDR3 reads TGTGCCAGCAGTGCCGACAGGGGGCTTGGAAACACCATATATTTT. It codes for CASSADRGLGNTIYF.